The source of this TCR beta chain is a study of blood T cell repertoires in COVID-19. This CDR3 region has 18 residues. V shed 2 bases, J shed 2 bases, and the junction held 11 bases outside the gene matches. Per the germline V gene, CDR1 is MNHEY and CDR2 is SVGEGT. The repertoire was sequenced with immunoSEQ multiplex PCR; TCRdb's copy has only in-frame clones and lacks some. The sample consists of hundreds of thousands of clones, around nine tenths of them appearing once. This chain uses TRBV6-2 or TRBV6-3 with TRBJ1-2, with 10 bases that match TRBD1. Sequencing input: PBMCs or T cells enriched from blood (not recorded which). The receptor comes from a woman aged 45 to 65 who had recovered from COVID-19. The CDR3 coding sequence is TGTGCCAGCAGTTACAGGGGGACAGGGGACCCGGTGAACTATGGCTACACCTTC. This codes for CASSYRGTGDPVNYGYTF.